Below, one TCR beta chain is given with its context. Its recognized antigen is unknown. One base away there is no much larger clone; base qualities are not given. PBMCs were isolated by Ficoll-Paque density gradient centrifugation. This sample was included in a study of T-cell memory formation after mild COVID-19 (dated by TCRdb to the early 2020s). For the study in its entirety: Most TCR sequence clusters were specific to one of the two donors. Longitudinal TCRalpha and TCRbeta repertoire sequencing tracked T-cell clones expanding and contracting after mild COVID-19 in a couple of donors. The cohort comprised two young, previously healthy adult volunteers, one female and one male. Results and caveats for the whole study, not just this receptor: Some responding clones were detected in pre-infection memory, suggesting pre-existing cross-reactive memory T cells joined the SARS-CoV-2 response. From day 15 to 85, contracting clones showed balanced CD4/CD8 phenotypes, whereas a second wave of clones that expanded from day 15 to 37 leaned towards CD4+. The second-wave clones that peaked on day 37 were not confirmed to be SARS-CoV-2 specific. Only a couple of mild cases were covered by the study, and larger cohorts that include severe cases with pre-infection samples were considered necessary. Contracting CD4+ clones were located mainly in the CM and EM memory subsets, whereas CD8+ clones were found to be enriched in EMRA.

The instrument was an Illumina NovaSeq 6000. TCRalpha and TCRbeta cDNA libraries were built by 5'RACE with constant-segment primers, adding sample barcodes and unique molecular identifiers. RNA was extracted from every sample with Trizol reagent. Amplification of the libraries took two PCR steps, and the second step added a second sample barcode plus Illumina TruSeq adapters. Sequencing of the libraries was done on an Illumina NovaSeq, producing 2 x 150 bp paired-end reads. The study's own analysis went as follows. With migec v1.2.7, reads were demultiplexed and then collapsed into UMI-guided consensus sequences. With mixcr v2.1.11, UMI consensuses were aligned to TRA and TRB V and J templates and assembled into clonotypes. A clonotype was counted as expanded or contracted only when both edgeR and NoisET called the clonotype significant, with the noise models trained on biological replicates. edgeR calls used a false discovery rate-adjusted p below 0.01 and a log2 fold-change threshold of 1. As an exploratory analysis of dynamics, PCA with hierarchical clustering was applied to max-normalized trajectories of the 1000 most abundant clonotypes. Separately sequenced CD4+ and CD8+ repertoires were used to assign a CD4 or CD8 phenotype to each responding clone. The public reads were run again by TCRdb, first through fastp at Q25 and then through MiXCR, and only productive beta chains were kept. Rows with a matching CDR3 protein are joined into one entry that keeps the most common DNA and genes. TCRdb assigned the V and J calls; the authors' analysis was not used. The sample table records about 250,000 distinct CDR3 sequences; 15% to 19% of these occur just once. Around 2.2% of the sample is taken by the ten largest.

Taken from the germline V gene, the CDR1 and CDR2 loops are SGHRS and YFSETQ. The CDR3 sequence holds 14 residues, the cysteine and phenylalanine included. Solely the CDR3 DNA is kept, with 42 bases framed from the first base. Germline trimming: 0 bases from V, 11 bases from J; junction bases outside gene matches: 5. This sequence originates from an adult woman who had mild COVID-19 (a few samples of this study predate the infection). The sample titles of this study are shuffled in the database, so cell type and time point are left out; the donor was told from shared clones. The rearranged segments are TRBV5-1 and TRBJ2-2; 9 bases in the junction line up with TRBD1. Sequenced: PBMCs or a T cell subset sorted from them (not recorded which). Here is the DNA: TGCGCCAGCAGCTTGGCTGTGACAGGGGGAGAGCTGTTTTTT. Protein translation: CASSLAVTGGELFF.